This entry concerns a single T cell receptor beta chain. Per the original methods: The assay estimated nucleated cells by amplifying reference gene primers. Profiling relied on immunoSEQ multiplex PCR, and the TCRdb table lists in-frame clones only, not all of them. The V and J calls and the clone size are those of that table, but D and trimming were determined from the DNA. Here the sample spans about 210,000 clones, about 81% being singletons. V dropped 2 bases and J dropped 5; count of bases not matched to a gene: 7. The CDR3 runs 15 residues. Germline values: CDR1 WSHSY, CDR2 SAAADI. The data are from a study of blood T cell repertoires in COVID-19. Study information: Acute and convalescent COVID-19 samples came from the United States, Italy and Spain.

Recruitment covered about two dozen US areas and drew participants whose ages spanned about 18 to 100 years. In Cohort 3, a recovered donor had either two negative PCRs, clearance, or symptom resolution. The receptor comes from a man in his forties or fifties who had recovered from COVID-19. Sequencing was done on a sample of PBMCs or T cells enriched from blood (not recorded which). The chain carries TRBV10-2 and TRBJ1-1, with 8 bases identical to TRBD1. CDR3 DNA: TGCGCCAGCAGTGAGGCCGGGACAGGCGCAACTGAAGCTTTCTTT. Translated: CASSEAGTGATEAFF.